The 10 T cell receptor beta chains reported below all come from one sample, sequenced in a study of shared T cell receptors in the human thymus. Repertoires were generated with immunoSEQ multiplex PCR, while TCRdb's copy carries only in-frame clones and drops some. The repertoire holds roughly 550,000 clones, with about four fifths as singletons. This sample was shared with a second study, whose subject was human thymus T cells.

The sample taken for sequencing was thymocytes. The source is a boy under three years old with a congenital heart defect.

This clone was detected once. The chain links TRBV6-5 to TRBJ1-2; TRBD1 aligns across 7 bases. The ends lost 6 bases at V and 8 bases at J; junction bases unmatched: 9. The germline V gene encodes CDR1 MNHEY and CDR2 SVGAGI. The CDR3 extends over 13 amino acids. The CDR3 coding sequence is TGTGCCAGCAGCCCCGACAGGGTAGGGGGCTACACCTTC. Amino acids: CASSPDRVGGYTF.

The gene calls are TRBV6-4 and TRBJ2-7, with D possibly being TRBD2 (5 bases). The CDR3 runs 15 residues. Germline CDR1 reads MRHNA; CDR2 reads SNTAGT. V was pared by 6 bases and J by 10 bases, with 25 bases between. The DNA of the CDR3 is TGTGCCAGCAGAAACGAATCCCGGACTCCCGGAAAACAGTACTTC. Its protein product is CASRNESRTPGKQYF.

The chain is built from TRBV6-1 and TRBJ2-7, with 7 bases that match TRBD2. Germline V gives CDR1 MNHNS, CDR2 SASEGT. Unmatched junction bases numbered 6, after V lost 1 base and J lost 0 bases. The CDR3 contains 16 residues. CDR3 loop: CASSEGGGSSSYEQYF. The CDR3 nucleotides are TGTGCCAGCAGTGAAGGGGGGGGGTCCAGCTCCTACGAGCAGTACTTC.

The CDR3, as DNA: TGTGCCACCAGCAGGGATGACGGACTAGCGGGAGCTGATGAGCAGTTCTTC. Protein sequence: CATSRDDGLAGADEQFF. The rearrangement uses TRBV15 and TRBJ2-1; 13 positions agree with TRBD2. The CDR3 is 17 amino acids. From germline, CDR1 is LNHNV and CDR2 YYDKDF (reference sequence). The V gene end was trimmed by 3 bases and the J gene end by 8 bases; junction bases not matched to a gene: 10.

V gene TRBV30 combines with J gene TRBJ2-1; D might be TRBD2 (5 bases). CDR1 and CDR2 from the germline V gene are GTSNPN and SVGIG (reference sequence). Trimming pared 8 bases from V and 0 bases from J, leaving 11 bases between. The CDR3 spans 13 residues. CDR3 DNA sequence: TGTGCCCTGCGAGGGCCCTCCTACAATGAGCAGTTCTTC. Residues: CALRGPSYNEQFF.

The sample holds a few counts of this clone. The V and J genes are TRBV19 and TRBJ2-6; 7 nucleotides match TRBD1. The CDR3 runs to 15 residues. V lost 5 bases, J lost 2 bases, and 3 bases stayed unmatched. Germline assignment: CDR1 LNHDA and CDR2 SQIVND (reference sequence). The DNA of the CDR3 is TGTGCCAGTAGTGACAGGGCTGCTGGGGCCAACGTCCTGACTTTC. Encoded protein: CASSDRAAGANVLTF. The full variable domain, rest sourced from reference TRBV19 and TRBJ2-6, is DGGITQSPKYLFRKEGQNVTLSCEQNLNHDAMYWYRQDPGQGLRLIYYSQIVNDFQKGDIAEGYSVSREKKESFPLTVTSAQKNPTAFYLCASSDRAAGANVLTFGAGSRLTVL.

The rearrangement links TRBV28 to TRBJ2-1; TRBD1 matches 7 bases. Germline trimming cut 5 bases from V and 0 bases from J; bases unmatched to any gene: 7. The CDR3 consists of 16 residues. Germline CDR1 reads MDHEN; CDR2 reads SYDVKM. The CDR3 here is CASSPRTGYSYNEQFF. The CDR3 nucleotides are TGTGCCAGCAGTCCGCGGACAGGTTACTCCTACAATGAGCAGTTCTTC.

This clone was counted only a few times. J is TRBJ2-7 and V is TRBV7-8; 8 bases agree with TRBD2. The CDR3 contains 15 residues. The V gene end was trimmed by 5 bases and the J gene end by 0 bases; junction bases not matched to a gene: 6. Germline V gene sequence: CDR1 SGHVS, CDR2 FQNEAQ. CDR3 loop: CASSPRTSISYEQYF. In DNA, the CDR3 is TGTGCCAGCAGCCCCAGGACTAGCATCTCCTACGAGCAGTACTTC.

The V gene is TRBV2, the J gene TRBJ1-5; D may be TRBD1 (6 bases). The CDR3 covers 16 residues. Trimming removed 4 bases at V and 5 bases at J, with 18 bases between. Germline assignment: CDR1 SNHLY and CDR2 FYNNEI. The CDR3 reads CASSGGVGDTDQPQHF. CDR3 in DNA: TGTGCCAGCAGTGGAGGGGTAGGGGACACCGATCAGCCCCAGCATTTT.

This clone was seen more than once but under ten times. The chain links TRBV11-3 to TRBJ2-1; 12 positions match TRBD2. Germline V CDR1 and CDR2: SGHNT, YENEEA. The J segment lost 0 bases and the V segment lost 0 bases, leaving 3 bases of the junction unmatched. The CDR3 totals 18 residues. For the CDR3, the DNA is TGTGCCAGCAGCTTAGATACTAGCGGGAGGAGCTCCTACAATGAGCAGTTCTTC. Translation: CASSLDTSGRSSYNEQFF.